Listed below are T cell receptor beta chains from one sample, sequenced in a study of cytomegalovirus exposure and HLA in healthy donors. Only in-frame clones appear in the TCRdb table, and some are missing; sequencing was by immunoSEQ multiplex PCR. The sample includes approximately 180,000 clones, roughly 80% of them seen just once. The sequenced sample was PBMCs. The receptors come from a woman younger than 30 in good health and CMV-seronegative. CDR3s include the opening cysteine and the closing phenylalanine or tryptophan. D genes are given only for firm matches. Only some rows state a clone size, as once, few, many or a class for expanded clones.

>TRBV7-8|TRBD2|TRBJ2-1|NA
CASSFPGLEFEQFF
TGTGCCAGCAGCTTCCCGGGACTAGAATTTGAGCAGTTCTTC
>TRBV28|TRBD2|TRBJ2-7|NA
CASTPTSGIDYEQYF
TGTGCCAGCACCCCGACTAGCGGGATTGACTACGAGCAGTACTTC
>TRBV6-6|NA|TRBJ1-1|NA
CASSPREGGGTEAFF
TGTGCCAGCAGTCCCCGGGAAGGCGGGGGCACTGAAGCTTTCTTT
>TRBV10-1|NA|TRBJ2-3|NA
CASSESMQGTDTQYF
TGCGCCAGCAGTGAGTCGATGCAGGGCACAGATACGCAGTATTTT
>TRBV7-2|NA|TRBJ2-1|NA
CASSSAGTWGEQFF
TGTGCCAGCAGCTCCGCCGGGACTTGGGGTGAGCAGTTCTTC
>TRBV7-2|NA|TRBJ2-2|NA
CASSLVIDTGELFF
TGTGCCAGCAGCTTAGTTATTGACACCGGGGAGCTGTTTTTT
>TRBV9|NA|TRBJ1-3|once
CASSVNVQSSGNTIYF
TGTGCCAGCAGCGTCAACGTACAGTCCTCTGGAAACACCATATATTTT
>TRBV5-6|NA|TRBJ2-4|few
CASSPFPQVRAKNIQYF
TGTGCCAGCAGCCCATTCCCACAGGTGCGAGCCAAAAACATTCAGTACTTC
>TRBV30|NA|TRBJ1-6|NA
CAWSQGYNSPLHF
TGTGCCTGGAGTCAGGGATACAATTCACCCCTCCACTTT
>TRBV6-6|TRBD1|TRBJ1-5|NA
CASSTDREQPQHF
TGTGCCAGCAGTACTGACAGGGAGCAGCCCCAGCATTTT
>TRBV27|TRBD1|TRBJ1-5|NA
CASSLGQGNQPQHF
TGTGCCAGCAGCCTGGGACAGGGCAATCAGCCCCAGCATTTT
>TRBV6-5|TRBD1|TRBJ1-1|NA
CASSPRGQGYTEAFF
TGTGCCAGCAGCCCAAGGGGGCAGGGTTATACTGAAGCTTTCTTT
>TRBV7-2|NA|TRBJ2-6|NA
CASSFVVRGRSGANVLTF
TGTGCCAGCAGCTTTGTAGTGCGGGGGCGGTCTGGGGCCAACGTCCTGACTTTC
>TRBV29-1|TRBD1|TRBJ2-3|NA
CSAAGGVRSDTQYF
TGCAGCGCCGCAGGGGGTGTTCGTTCAGATACGCAGTATTTT
>TRBV28|NA|TRBJ1-4|NA
CASSPSVDSGEKLFF
TGTGCCAGCAGTCCATCCGTGGACAGTGGTGAAAAACTGTTTTTT
>TRBV7-6|TRBD1|TRBJ2-7|NA
CASSLWAGTGDSYEQYF
TGTGCCAGCAGCTTATGGGCCGGGACAGGGGACTCCTACGAGCAGTACTTC
>TRBV12-5|TRBD1|TRBJ2-5|NA
CASGLGDRPTRAETQYF
TGTGCTAGTGGTTTGGGGGACAGGCCCACCCGGGCAGAGACCCAGTACTTC
>TRBV28|TRBD1|TRBJ1-5|NA
CASSPWTGGYQPQHF
TGTGCCAGCAGTCCCTGGACAGGGGGCTATCAGCCCCAGCATTTT
>TRBV6-1|TRBD2|TRBJ2-7|NA
CASRSRGRSNEQYF
TGTGCCAGCAGGTCGCGCGGGAGGTCCAACGAGCAGTACTTC
>TRBV9|TRBD2|TRBJ2-1|NA
CASSFSGLGLAQNNEQFF
TGTGCCAGCAGCTTCTCGGGCCTCGGACTAGCGCAAAACAATGAGCAGTTCTTC
>TRBV7-2|NA|TRBJ2-3|few
CASTGDVPDTQYF
TGTGCCAGCACGGGAGACGTCCCAGATACGCAGTATTTT
>TRBV19|NA|TRBJ2-5|NA
CASSISGSTGTQYF
TGTGCCAGTAGTATCAGCGGTTCTACGGGGACCCAGTACTTC
>TRBV5-1|NA|TRBJ1-4|NA
CASSLTGATNEKLFF
TGCGCCAGCAGCTTGACCGGGGCAACTAATGAAAAACTGTTTTTT
>TRBV10-3|NA|TRBJ2-7|NA
CAISELGQGSNEQYF
TGTGCCATCAGTGAGCTGGGGCAGGGGAGTAACGAGCAGTACTTC
>TRBV30|TRBD1|TRBJ1-2|NA
CACPGPLQGEDYGYTF
TGTGCCTGCCCCGGCCCTCTACAGGGGGAAGACTATGGCTACACCTTC
>TRBV30|TRBD1|TRBJ1-2|NA
CAWSITGGWYGYTF
TGTGCCTGGAGTATTACAGGGGGCTGGTATGGCTACACCTTC
>TRBV19|TRBD2|TRBJ2-1|NA
CASRTTSGYNEQFF
TGTGCCAGTAGGACGACTAGCGGTTACAATGAGCAGTTCTTC
>TRBV29-1|TRBD1|TRBJ1-2|NA
CSVERDRGVGYTF
TGCAGCGTTGAACGCGACAGGGGGGTGGGCTACACCTTC
>TRBV7-9|TRBD1|TRBJ2-5|NA
CASSSRDRGDQETQYF
TGTGCCAGCAGCTCACGGGACAGGGGTGATCAAGAGACCCAGTACTTC
>TRBV6-4|NA|TRBJ1-1|NA
CASSDSMGGNTEAFF
TGTGCCAGCAGTGACTCGATGGGAGGGAACACTGAAGCTTTCTTT
>TRBV4-3|TRBD1|TRBJ2-7|NA
CASSQGRDRGYYEQYF
TGCGCCAGCAGCCAAGGCCGGGACAGGGGCTATTACGAGCAGTACTTC
>TRBV11-3|NA|TRBJ2-5|NA
CASSWENREETQYF
TGTGCCAGCAGCTGGGAGAACAGGGAAGAGACCCAGTACTTC
>TRBV27|TRBD2|TRBJ2-7|NA
CASSLRAGGAYEQYF
TGTGCCAGCAGTTTAAGAGCGGGAGGGGCCTACGAGCAGTACTTC
>TRBV11-2|NA|TRBJ2-7|NA
CASSLVVGRQVKFYEQYF
TGTGCCAGCAGCTTAGTAGTAGGGAGGCAGGTGAAGTTCTACGAGCAGTACTTC
>TRBV6-1|NA|TRBJ1-3|NA
CASTTGYPSGNTIYF
TGTGCCAGCACCACAGGTTACCCCTCTGGAAACACCATATATTTT
>TRBV7-9|TRBD1|TRBJ1-1|NA
CSSSPPGTDNTEAFF
TGTTCCAGCAGCCCCCCCGGGACAGACAATACTGAAGCTTTCTTT
>TRBV30|NA|TRBJ1-6|few
CAWSIRGVSPLHF
TGTGCCTGGAGTATACGGGGGGTATCACCCCTCCACTTT
>TRBV18|TRBD1|TRBJ1-1|NA
CASSQTGTGGRETEAFF
TGTGCCAGCTCCCAAACCGGGACAGGGGGCAGGGAGACTGAAGCTTTCTTT
>TRBV9|NA|TRBJ1-1|NA
CASSVVVRGYDTEAFF
TGTGCCAGCAGCGTAGTCGTCAGGGGTTACGACACTGAAGCTTTCTTT
>TRBV9|NA|TRBJ2-3|NA
CASSVSSRPGFTDTQYF
TGTGCCAGCAGCGTAAGCTCAAGACCGGGTTTTACAGATACGCAGTATTTT
>TRBV11-3|TRBD1|TRBJ2-5|NA
CASRDRYQETQYF
TGTGCCAGCCGGGACAGGTACCAAGAGACCCAGTACTTC
>TRBV30|NA|TRBJ1-4|NA
CAWSVLRNEKLFF
TGTGCCTGGAGTGTACTCAGGAATGAAAAACTGTTTTTT